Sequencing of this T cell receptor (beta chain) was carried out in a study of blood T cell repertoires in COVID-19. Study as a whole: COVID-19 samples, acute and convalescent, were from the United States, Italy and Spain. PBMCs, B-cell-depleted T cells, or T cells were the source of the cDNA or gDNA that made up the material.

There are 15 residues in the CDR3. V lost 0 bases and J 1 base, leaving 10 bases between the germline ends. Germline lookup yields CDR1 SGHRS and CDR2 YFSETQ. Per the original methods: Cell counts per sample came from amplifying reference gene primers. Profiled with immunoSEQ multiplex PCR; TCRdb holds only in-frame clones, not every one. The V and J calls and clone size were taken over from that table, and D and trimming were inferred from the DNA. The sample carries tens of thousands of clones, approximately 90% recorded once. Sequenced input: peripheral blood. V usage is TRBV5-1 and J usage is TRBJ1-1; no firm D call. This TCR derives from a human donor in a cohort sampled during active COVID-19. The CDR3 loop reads CASSLELTTNTEAFF. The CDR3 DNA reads TGCGCCAGCAGCTTGGAACTAACCACGAACACTGAAGCTTTCTTT.